Below are 28 T cell receptor beta chains sequenced from a single sample in a study of T cells in Graves' hyperthyroidism and ophthalmopathy. RNA transcripts gave rise to amplified TCR beta CDR3 regions. A first-round RT-PCR of the TCR CDR3 used the HTBI primer set. TCRdb re-derived calls from the multiplex PCR reads in MiXCR, one entry per CDR3 protein. The sample includes 500,000 to 550,000 distinct CDR3 sequences, 20% to 25% seen only once; the top ten take around 27%. Sequenced sample: blood. Receptor source: a man between 18 and 35 years old with Graves' hyperthyroidism.

In its sample, this clonotype was seen many times. V and J are TRBV12-3 or TRBV12-4 and TRBJ2-7; 9 bases map to TRBD1. V shed 6 bases, J shed 6 bases, and the junction held 0 bases outside the gene matches. The CDR3 runs to 11 residues. The DNA for the CDR3 is TGTGCCAGCAGGGACAGGGGCGAGCAGTACTTC. This encodes CASRDRGEQYF.

This clonotype was observed many times. J is TRBJ2-2 and V is TRBV5-1, with 8 bases identical to TRBD2. CDR3 length equals 15 residues. Germline CDR1 SGHRS, CDR2 YFSETQ. The V gene end was trimmed by 3 bases and the J gene end by 6 bases; junction bases not matched to a gene: 7. Here the CDR3 DNA reads TGCGCCAGCAGCTATGCCGTGGGACTAGCCGGGGAGCTGTTTTTT. Translated: CASSYAVGLAGELFF.

Many counts were recorded for this clonotype. The rearrangement links TRBV7-8 to TRBJ1-5; 7 bases are shared with TRBD1. Germline V gene lookup returns CDR1 SGHVS and CDR2 FQNEAQ. CDR3 length: 16 residues. V shed 0 bases and J 7 bases; nucleotides not matched to a gene: 9. The CDR3 region has the DNA TGTGCCAGCAGCTTAGCAACAGGGGAGGGGTCACAGCCCCAGCATTTT. It encodes CASSLATGEGSQPQHF.

This clonotype was seen many times. The chain uses TRBV30 and TRBJ1-2; TRBD1 might be the D (6 bases). The V gene lost 1 base and the J gene lost 10 bases, with 13 bases spanning the gap. Looked up from germline, CDR1 is GTSNPN and CDR2 is SVGIG (reference sequence). The CDR3 totals 12 residues. CDR3 coding DNA: TGTGCCTGGAGTGAGGGGGGGGCCCTCTACACCTTC. This encodes CAWSEGGALYTF.

This rearrangement joins TRBV15 to TRBJ2-7; 7 nucleotides agree with TRBD2. V trimming: 3 bases; J trimming: 4 bases; junction bases outside the gene matches: 6. Germline CDR1 reads LNHNV; CDR2 reads YYDKDF (reference sequence). The CDR3 loop spans 14 amino acids. The CDR3 is CATSSGEGWYEQYF. The DNA of the CDR3 is TGTGCCACCAGCAGTGGGGAGGGATGGTACGAGCAGTACTTC.

This clonotype was seen a few times. The rearrangement links TRBV14 to TRBJ2-7; the D gene could be TRBD1 or TRBD2 (5 bases each). The CDR3 has 16 residues. Germline loops: CDR1 SGHDN, CDR2 FVKESK. V shed 2 bases and J shed 5 bases, with 19 bases lying between them. The CDR3 here is CASSQTRWGKKNEQYF. CDR3 DNA: TGTGCCAGCAGCCAAACTCGGTGGGGGAAAAAGAACGAGCAGTACTTC.

This clonotype was counted at least ten times. J is TRBJ2-2 and V is TRBV7-8; TRBD1 might be the D (5 bases). Germline V gene sequence: CDR1 SGHVS, CDR2 FQNEAQ. This CDR3 is built from 14 residues. Trimming removed 4 bases at V and 3 bases at J, with 9 bases between. The chain's CDR3 is CASSSRQYTGELFF. Written as DNA, the CDR3 is TGTGCCAGCAGCTCCCGACAGTACACCGGGGAGCTGTTTTTT.

This clonotype appeared many times. The chain is built from TRBV20-1 and TRBJ2-2; the D gene is possibly TRBD1 (6 bases). Germline CDR1 and CDR2: DFQATT and SNEGSKA (reference sequence). V lost 3 bases, J lost 0 bases, and 11 bases lay in between. The CDR3 totals 15 residues. The DNA of the CDR3 is TGCAGTGCTAGTCGGGACACCTCGAACACCGGGGAGCTGTTTTTT. This sequence encodes CSASRDTSNTGELFF.

The table lists this clonotype with a few counts. The chain couples TRBV11-1 to TRBJ2-7, with TRBD2 identical over 7 bases. The CDR3 is 16 amino acids. The V and J ends lost 4 bases and 3 bases, in that order; junction bases with no gene match: 12. Germline assignment: CDR1 SGHAT and CDR2 FQDESV (reference sequence). The chain's CDR3 is CASSSPGGGDVYEQYF. CDR3 bases: TGTGCCAGCAGCTCTCCCGGGGGAGGGGATGTCTACGAGCAGTACTTC. The full variable domain, its missing parts supplied by reference TRBV11-1 and TRBJ2-7, is EAEVAQSPRYKITEKSQAVAFWCDPISGHATLYWYRQILGQGPELLVQFQDESVVDDSQLPKDRFSAERLKGVDSTLKIQPAELGDSAMYLCASSSPGGGDVYEQYFGPGTRLTVT.

The sample holds many counts of this clonotype. This chain joins TRBV28 and TRBJ2-5; 10 nucleotides match TRBD1. Trimming cost V 1 base and J 1 base; bases outside gene matches: 9. CDR1 is MDHEN and CDR2 is SYDVKM in the germline V gene. This CDR3 comprises 18 residues. The CDR3 sequence: CASSLFSGTGDFQETQYF. The DNA of the CDR3 is TGTGCCAGCAGTTTATTTTCCGGGACAGGGGACTTCCAAGAGACCCAGTACTTC.

This clonotype has at least ten counts. The gene calls are TRBV12-3 or TRBV12-4 and TRBJ1-2, with 9 bases matching TRBD1. The CDR3 is 14 residues long. V lost 6 bases to trimming and J lost 4 bases; unmatched junction nucleotides: 6. CDR3 in DNA: TGTGCCAGCAGCACAGGGGGCCGTGGCTATGGCTACACCTTC. Protein sequence: CASSTGGRGYGYTF.

The CDR3 loop reads CASSVRDLGEQYF. For the CDR3, the DNA is TGTGCCAGCTCTGTCAGGGACTTAGGAGAGCAGTACTTC. The chain carries TRBV12-3 or TRBV12-4 and TRBJ2-7, with D possibly being TRBD2 (6 bases). The CDR3 spans 13 residues. V lost 8 bases, J lost 7 bases, and 18 bases lay in between.

This clonotype has a count of ten or more. The chain employs TRBV20-1 and TRBJ2-5; 8 bases line up with TRBD2. V lost 3 bases and J lost 1; bases outside the gene matches: 1. Germline V CDR1 and CDR2: DFQATT, SNEGSKA (reference sequence). This CDR3 is built from 13 residues. CDR3 bases: TGCAGTGCTAGTCGGGGGGGCCAAGAGACCCAGTACTTC. It yields the protein CSASRGGQETQYF.

V gene TRBV12-3 or TRBV12-4 combines with J gene TRBJ2-7, with no clear D. CDR3 length: 13 residues. Trimming cost V 1 base and J 11 bases, with 15 bases left between them. CDR3 DNA: TGTGCCAGCAGTTTAGTTGAGGTCGGCGCTAAGTACTTC. Translated, it gives CASSLVEVGAKYF.

Only one count was recorded for this clonotype. The J gene is TRBJ1-2, the V gene TRBV20-1; 11 bases agree with TRBD1. CDR1 and CDR2 from the germline V gene are DFQATT and SNEGSKA (reference sequence). The V gene end was trimmed by 6 bases and the J gene end by 5 bases; junction bases not matched to a gene: 8. The CDR3 is 14 amino acids. The CDR3 region has the DNA TGCAGTGCAAACCGTGGACAGGGGGCGTATGGCTACACCTTC. Encoded protein: CSANRGQGAYGYTF.

In its sample, this clonotype was seen many times. V gene TRBV4-1 combines with J gene TRBJ1-2; D ambiguous. The germline V gene has CDR1 MGHRA and CDR2 YSYEKL. The CDR3 loop spans 16 amino acids. V was pared by 2 bases and J by 2 bases, with 15 bases between. The CDR3 bases are TGCGCCAGCAGCCAAAACCTAGACACCCGCAACTATGGCTACACCTTC. This codes for CASSQNLDTRNYGYTF.

This clonotype was seen ten or more times. The genes are TRBV28 and TRBJ2-2, with D maybe TRBD2 (6 bases). CDR1 is MDHEN and CDR2 is SYDVKM in the germline V gene. V was clipped by 7 bases and J by 3 bases, with 12 bases between them. CDR3 size: 14 residues. For the CDR3, the DNA is TGTGCCAGCAACCTTTCGGGAGACACCGGGGAGCTGTTTTTT. It translates to CASNLSGDTGELFF.

This clonotype was counted only a few times. The chain employs TRBV13 and TRBJ1-2, with D possibly matching TRBD1 (5 bases). This CDR3 region has 16 residues. V lost 2 bases and J 7 bases, leaving 20 bases between the germline ends. Germline V CDR1 and CDR2: PRHDT, FYEKMQ (reference sequence). The CDR3 loop reads CASSLSWQPTRGGYTF. As DNA, the CDR3 is TGTGCCAGCAGCTTATCATGGCAGCCCACAAGGGGTGGCTACACCTTC.

This clonotype was seen many times. This chain links TRBV6-2 or TRBV6-3 with TRBJ2-5, with D perhaps TRBD2 (7 bases). Germline values: CDR1 MNHEY, CDR2 SVGEGT. The ends were cut back, 2 bases at V and 2 bases at J, with 15 bases in the middle. The CDR3 has 16 residues. As DNA, the CDR3 is TGTGCCAGCAGTTACCCCCGGCGGGGGCGACAAGAGACCCAGTACTTC. Translation gives CASSYPRRGRQETQYF.

This clonotype was seen ten or more times. V usage is TRBV4-1 and J usage is TRBJ1-1; D not resolved. The germline gives CDR1 MGHRA, CDR2 YSYEKL. There are 14 residues in the CDR3. Trimming removed 2 bases at V and 1 base at J, with 8 bases between. The CDR3 DNA follows: TGCGCCAGCAGCCAAACGGGGAGGAACACTGAAGCTTTCTTT. This translates into CASSQTGRNTEAFF.

The chain is built from TRBV7-2 and TRBJ2-7; the match to TRBD2 covers 7 bases. CDR3 length: 15 amino acids. Trimming at V came to 4 bases and at J to 2 bases, leaving 8 bases not matched to a gene. Germline V gene lookup returns CDR1 SGHTA and CDR2 FQGNSA. CDR3 coding DNA: TGTGCCAGCAGCTCTGCCGGGGGGAAAGCCTACGAGCAGTACTTC. The encoded protein is CASSSAGGKAYEQYF.

This clonotype was picked up many times. V and J are TRBV3-1 and TRBJ1-5; D perhaps matches TRBD1 (6 bases). Trimming pared 2 bases from V and 4 bases from J, leaving 12 bases between. CDR3 size: 15 residues. Per the germline V gene, CDR1 is LGHDT and CDR2 is YNNKEL (reference sequence). CDR3 sequence: CASSQTGPINQPQHF. CDR3 bases: TGTGCCAGCAGCCAAACAGGGCCTATTAATCAGCCCCAGCATTTT.

The V and J genes are TRBV11-2 and TRBJ2-5, with TRBD2 matching 8 bases. CDR1 is SGHAT, CDR2 FQNNGV, per germline. The length of the CDR3 is 14 residues. V dropped 2 bases and J dropped 5; count of bases not matched to a gene: 4. The CDR3 sequence is CASSLPGGRETQYF. DNA for the CDR3: TGTGCCAGCAGCTTACCCGGCGGGAGGGAGACCCAGTACTTC.

This clonotype was observed many times. V gene TRBV7-2 combines with J gene TRBJ1-1; 9 nucleotides line up with TRBD1. Germline CDR1 and CDR2: SGHTA and FQGNSA. V dropped 1 base and J dropped 4; count of bases not matched to a gene: 7. CDR3 length: 16 amino acids. The CDR3 is CASSLVQGATGTEAFF. The CDR3 DNA reads as TGTGCCAGCAGCTTAGTACAGGGGGCGACCGGCACTGAAGCTTTCTTT.

This clonotype was counted many times. This chain joins TRBV11-2 and TRBJ1-2; D is perhaps TRBD1 (5 bases). Germline V gene sequence: CDR1 SGHAT, CDR2 FQNNGV. V was cut by 5 bases and J by 2 bases, with 6 bases left in between. CDR3 size: 12 residues. CDR3 in amino acids: CASSDRNYGYTF. DNA for the CDR3: TGTGCCAGCAGCGACAGAAACTATGGCTACACCTTC.

Ten or more counts support this clonotype. J is TRBJ2-4 and V is TRBV5-6; D ambiguous. V was trimmed by 0 bases and J by 2 bases, leaving 12 bases between them. Looked up from germline, CDR1 is SGHDT and CDR2 is YYEEEE. The CDR3 is made up of 16 amino acids. CDR3 in amino acids: CASSLGAAPPKNIQYF. Written as DNA, the CDR3 is TGTGCCAGCAGCTTGGGCGCGGCCCCACCCAAAAACATTCAGTACTTC.

This clonotype was recorded many times. The chain couples TRBV11-2 to TRBJ2-5, with D tentatively TRBD1 (6 bases). CDR3 size: 14 residues. Trimming pared 1 base from V and 7 bases from J, leaving 13 bases between. Germline V lookup: CDR1 SGHAT, CDR2 FQNNGV. CDR3 region: CASSLGDTLWTQYF. Written as DNA, the CDR3 is TGTGCCAGCAGCTTAGGGGACACCCTATGGACCCAGTACTTC.

This clonotype appeared many times. The chain couples TRBV28 to TRBJ1-3, with unresolved D. CDR3 length equals 14 residues. Germline V gene sequence: CDR1 MDHEN, CDR2 SYDVKM. Trimming left V 3 bases short and J 0 bases short, with 6 bases between. The CDR3 here is CASSLPFSGNTIYF. The CDR3 nucleotides read TGTGCCAGCAGTTTGCCATTCTCTGGAAACACCATATATTTT.